This T cell receptor beta chain was retrieved from a study of identical twins. TCRdb processed the 5' RACE reads anew with MiXCR; each CDR3 protein has one entry. The table shows a few hundred thousand distinct CDR3 sequences, with 10% occurring only once. V was clipped by 6 bases and J by 3 bases; unmatched bases: 8. Germline CDR1 is SQVTM and CDR2 is ANQGSEA. The CDR3 sequence is 15 residues long. The clonotype originates from a man over 45 in good health. The chain employs TRBV29-1 and TRBJ2-3; TRBD2 aligns across 11 bases. Sequenced input: memory T cells sorted from blood. In DNA form, the CDR3 reads TGCAGCGTAGAATTTAGACTAGCGGGGACAGATACGCAGTATTTT. Its translation is CSVEFRLAGTDTQYF.